Presented here are 4 T cell receptor beta chains from one specimen sequenced in a study of CD8 T cells in ankylosing spondylitis. Overall study results and limits: Within ankylosing spondylitis blood, a TCR beta motif made up of seven to nine highly homologous variants appeared to be characteristic.

No antigen has been assigned to these receptors. TCRdb re-called the 5' RACE reads through MiXCR, storing one row per CDR3 protein. The sample consists of about 750,000 distinct CDR3 sequences, over 15% of them appearing once. The sample taken for sequencing was blood, either unsorted or a sorted T cell fraction (not recorded which). These receptors all come from a male donor with ankylosing spondylitis.

The rearrangement uses TRBV29-1 and TRBJ2-1; possible D gene TRBD1, 6 bases. CDR3 length equals 15 residues. Trimming cost V 6 bases and J 0 bases, with 15 bases left between them. Germline V lookup: CDR1 SQVTM, CDR2 ANQGSEA. CDR3 sequence: CSVIGTPRSYNEQFF. CDR3 DNA: TGCAGCGTGATCGGGACACCTCGCTCCTACAATGAGCAGTTCTTC.

The chain is built from TRBV15 and TRBJ2-5, with 11 bases matching TRBD2. The germline V gene has CDR1 LNHNV and CDR2 YYDKDF (reference sequence). V dropped 2 bases and J dropped 3; count of bases not matched to a gene: 5. This CDR3 contains 16 residues. In nucleotides, the CDR3 is TGTGCCACCAGCAGACTTAGCGGGGGGGGAAAAGAGACCCAGTACTTC. It translates to CATSRLSGGGKETQYF.

V and J are TRBV10-3 and TRBJ2-3; 12 bases agree with TRBD2. J lost 5 bases, V lost 1 base, and 10 bases had no gene match. Looked up from germline, CDR1 is ENHRY and CDR2 is SYGVKD. This CDR3 spans 18 amino acids. The CDR3 protein is CAISEWASGRASGDTQYF. The CDR3 DNA reads TGTGCCATCAGTGAGTGGGCTAGCGGGAGGGCCAGTGGAGATACGCAGTATTTT.

The gene calls are TRBV20-1 and TRBJ2-7, with 10 bases fitting TRBD2. CDR3 length: 17 residues. CDR1 is DFQATT, CDR2 SNEGSKA, per germline (reference sequence). J gave up 3 bases and V 3 bases, and 14 bases lay outside the gene matches. This CDR3 is CSASGHLGAGGNYEQYF. CDR3 nucleotides: TGCAGTGCTAGCGGACATCTGGGAGCGGGGGGGAACTACGAGCAGTACTTC.